This is a list of T cell receptor beta chains from one sample in a study of T cells after yellow fever vaccination. TCRdb processed the 5' RACE reads anew with MiXCR; each CDR3 protein has one entry. The sample has fewer than 350,000 distinct CDR3 sequences, more than 8.5% seen once. This material consisted of PBMCs, taken on the day of the first yellow fever vaccination. The receptors here all came from a man aged 18-30 years who received the YFV17D yellow fever vaccine. CDR3s include the opening cysteine and the closing phenylalanine or tryptophan. A D gene is named only where the DNA matches it firmly. The size entry is marked missing in some rows and otherwise reads once, few, many or a size class.

>TRBV29-1|-|-|TRBJ1-1
TGCAGCGTTGAAGGCTCCATGAACACTGAAGCTTTCTTT
CSVEGSMNTEAFF
>TRBV20-1|few|TRBD1|TRBJ1-2
TGCAGTGCTCCAGACAGGGATGTTGGCTACACCTTC
CSAPDRDVGYTF
>TRBV4-1|few|-|TRBJ2-6
TGCGCCAGCAGCCAAGGACATACTGGGGCCAACGTCCTGACTTTC
CASSQGHTGANVLTF
>TRBV5-1|few|TRBD1|TRBJ1-1
TGCGCCAGCAGCTTGGGGTCAGGGGGTCCCACTGAAGCTTTCTTT
CASSLGSGGPTEAFF
>TRBV20-1|-|-|TRBJ1-4
TGCAGTGCTAGTAGGGAGCAGGGTGAAAAACTGTTTTTT
CSASREQGEKLFF
>TRBV5-1|-|TRBD1|TRBJ1-2
TGCGCCAGCAGCTTGGGGTCGGACAGGGATAATGGCTACACCTTC
CASSLGSDRDNGYTF
>TRBV7-2|few|-|TRBJ2-1
TGTGCCAGCAGCTTAGCTCCCGGCAGGGGAAATTGGAATGAGCAGTTCTTC
CASSLAPGRGNWNEQFF
>TRBV3-1|few|TRBD2|TRBJ2-1
TGTGCCAGCAGCCGGGGACTAGTGACTTTCAATGAGCAGTTCTTC
CASSRGLVTFNEQFF
>TRBV11-2|few|TRBD1|TRBJ2-7
TGTGCCAGCAGCTTCACCGGGACAGATACCTACGAGCAGTACTTC
CASSFTGTDTYEQYF
>TRBV10-3|-|-|TRBJ2-2
TGTGCCATCAGTGAGTCGTGGAGGAACACCGGGGAGCTGTTTTTT
CAISESWRNTGELFF
>TRBV18|many|-|TRBJ2-5
TGTGCCAGCTCACCGGGGGAGACCCAGTACTTC
CASSPGETQYF
>TRBV4-3|few|TRBD2|TRBJ2-5
TGCGCCAGCAGCAAAACGACTAGCGGGGGGGCCGAGACCCAGTACTTC
CASSKTTSGGAETQYF
>TRBV7-8|-|-|TRBJ2-3
TGTGCCAGCAGCTTCCCTCATGGGGGCCGGACAGATACGCAGTATTTT
CASSFPHGGRTDTQYF
>TRBV4-1|-|TRBD1|TRBJ1-5
TGCGCCAGCAGCCAAGTCCGGGACAGGGTACAGCCCCAGCATTTT
CASSQVRDRVQPQHF
>TRBV4-3|many|-|TRBJ2-3
TGCGCCAGCAGCCAAGATAGGCTCGCAGATACGCAGTATTTT
CASSQDRLADTQYF
>TRBV7-3|few|-|TRBJ2-2
TGTGCCAGCAGCTTATGGAAGGGGGCCGGGGAGCTGTTTTTT
CASSLWKGAGELFF